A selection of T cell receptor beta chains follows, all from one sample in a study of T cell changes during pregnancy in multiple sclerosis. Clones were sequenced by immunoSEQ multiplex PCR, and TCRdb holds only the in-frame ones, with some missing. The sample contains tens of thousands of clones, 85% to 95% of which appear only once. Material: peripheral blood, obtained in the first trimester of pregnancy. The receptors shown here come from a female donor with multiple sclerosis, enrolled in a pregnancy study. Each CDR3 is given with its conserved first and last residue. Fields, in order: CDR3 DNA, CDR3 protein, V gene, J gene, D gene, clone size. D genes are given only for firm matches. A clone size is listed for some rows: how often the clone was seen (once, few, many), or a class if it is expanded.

CDR3 DNA: TGTGCCAGCTCCCCAGGGGACTACACCTTC
CDR3 protein: CASSPGDYTF
V gene: TRBV9
J gene: TRBJ1-2
D gene: NA
clone size: few

CDR3 DNA: TGTGCCAGCAGATCCGACAGGGTCGGGAATTCACCCCTCCACTTT
CDR3 protein: CASRSDRVGNSPLHF
V gene: TRBV6-5
J gene: TRBJ1-6
D gene: TRBD1
clone size: once

CDR3 DNA: TGTGCCAGCAGGGACAGTGGCTACACCTTC
CDR3 protein: CASRDSGYTF
V gene: TRBV2
J gene: TRBJ1-2
D gene: NA
clone size: NA

CDR3 DNA: TGTGCCAGCAGTAAACCGGGACAGGGAAGTTGGGAGCAGTTCTTC
CDR3 protein: CASSKPGQGSWEQFF
V gene: TRBV6-6
J gene: TRBJ2-1
D gene: TRBD1
clone size: NA

CDR3 DNA: TGTGCCAGCAGCTTAGGGGCGACAGCTAACACTGAAGCTTTCTTT
CDR3 protein: CASSLGATANTEAFF
V gene: TRBV7-9
J gene: TRBJ1-1
D gene: NA
clone size: NA

CDR3 DNA: TGTGCCAGCAGTTTCGGCAGGAATGAAAAACTGTTTTTT
CDR3 protein: CASSFGRNEKLFF
V gene: TRBV27
J gene: TRBJ1-4
D gene: NA
clone size: NA

CDR3 DNA: TGTGCCAGCAGCCCAGGGACAGGGGGCCCCAAAAACATTCAGTACTTC
CDR3 protein: CASSPGTGGPKNIQYF
V gene: TRBV7-3
J gene: TRBJ2-4
D gene: TRBD1
clone size: NA

CDR3 DNA: TGTGCCAGCAGCTTATTGGGACAGGGTTACTCTGGAAACACCATATATTTT
CDR3 protein: CASSLLGQGYSGNTIYF
V gene: TRBV7-8
J gene: TRBJ1-3
D gene: TRBD1
clone size: NA

CDR3 DNA: TGTGCCAGCTCACCGGCTGAAACTAGCGGGGTGCCGAGGGAGCAGTTCTTC
CDR3 protein: CASSPAETSGVPREQFF
V gene: TRBV18
J gene: TRBJ2-1
D gene: TRBD2
clone size: NA

CDR3 DNA: TGTGCCAGCTCACCGCGGACAGGGGGTTCCGAGCAGTACTTC
CDR3 protein: CASSPRTGGSEQYF
V gene: TRBV18
J gene: TRBJ2-7
D gene: TRBD1
clone size: NA

CDR3 DNA: TGTGCCAGCAGCTTAAGGACTGGCACTCTGACTGGGGCCAACGTCCTGACTTTC
CDR3 protein: CASSLRTGTLTGANVLTF
V gene: TRBV7-2
J gene: TRBJ2-6
D gene: NA
clone size: NA

CDR3 DNA: TGTGCCAGCAGCCATAGTGGGGCCAACGTCCTGACTTTC
CDR3 protein: CASSHSGANVLTF
V gene: TRBV14
J gene: TRBJ2-6
D gene: NA
clone size: NA

CDR3 DNA: TGTGCCTCAAGATCTTCAGGGGGCGGTAATGAAAAACTGTTTTTT
CDR3 protein: CASRSSGGGNEKLFF
V gene: TRBV10-3
J gene: TRBJ1-4
D gene: TRBD1
clone size: once

CDR3 DNA: TGTGCCAGCAGCCAAGGGGCCCGTCCAGGGGGCGGGGACACTGAAGCTTTCTTT
CDR3 protein: CASSQGARPGGGDTEAFF
V gene: TRBV4-2
J gene: TRBJ1-1
D gene: TRBD1
clone size: NA

CDR3 DNA: TGTGCCAGCAGTGACTCCACCGCGGGGGGGTCAGATACGCAGTATTTT
CDR3 protein: CASSDSTAGGSDTQYF
V gene: TRBV6-4
J gene: TRBJ2-3
D gene: TRBD2
clone size: once

CDR3 DNA: TGTGCCAGCAGCGTAGCGGGGAAGGCTGAAGCTTTCTTT
CDR3 protein: CASSVAGKAEAFF
V gene: TRBV9
J gene: TRBJ1-1
D gene: NA
clone size: NA

CDR3 DNA: TGTGCCAGCAGCTTGGCAGGCTCCTATGAAAAACTGTTTTTT
CDR3 protein: CASSLAGSYEKLFF
V gene: TRBV5-4
J gene: TRBJ1-4
D gene: NA
clone size: NA

CDR3 DNA: TGTGCCAGCAGTCCAAACTCGGTGGAGCAGTACTTC
CDR3 protein: CASSPNSVEQYF
V gene: TRBV6-5
J gene: TRBJ2-7
D gene: NA
clone size: NA

CDR3 DNA: TGTGCCAGCAGCCAAGATGAGGGACAATGGGCTGAAAAACTGTTTTTT
CDR3 protein: CASSQDEGQWAEKLFF
V gene: TRBV4-2
J gene: TRBJ1-4
D gene: NA
clone size: once

CDR3 DNA: TGTGCCAGCAGTTTAGGGGCGGCTGTTAACACTGAAGCTTTCTTT
CDR3 protein: CASSLGAAVNTEAFF
V gene: TRBV27
J gene: TRBJ1-1
D gene: NA
clone size: NA

CDR3 DNA: TGTGCCAGCAGCCAAGATCGCGTTCAGCCCCAGCATTTT
CDR3 protein: CASSQDRVQPQHF
V gene: TRBV4-2
J gene: TRBJ1-5
D gene: NA
clone size: few

CDR3 DNA: TGTGCCAGCAGCTTTGGGTTCCAGGGCCAAACCTATAATTCACCCCTCCACTTT
CDR3 protein: CASSFGFQGQTYNSPLHF
V gene: TRBV5-5
J gene: TRBJ1-6
D gene: NA
clone size: once

CDR3 DNA: TGTGCCAGCAGCCAAAGACAGGGGAATCTTAATGAAAAACTGTTTTTT
CDR3 protein: CASSQRQGNLNEKLFF
V gene: TRBV5-5
J gene: TRBJ1-4
D gene: TRBD1
clone size: once

CDR3 DNA: TGTGCCACCAGCAGAGATCGTACTCAGGGAAACTATGGCTACACCTTC
CDR3 protein: CATSRDRTQGNYGYTF
V gene: TRBV15
J gene: TRBJ1-2
D gene: NA
clone size: NA

CDR3 DNA: TGTGCCAGCAGCTTTGACAGGAATCAGCCCCAGCATTTT
CDR3 protein: CASSFDRNQPQHF
V gene: TRBV5-4
J gene: TRBJ1-5
D gene: NA
clone size: NA

CDR3 DNA: TGTGCCAGCAGCTGGGACACTACTTCTAACTATGGCTACACCTTC
CDR3 protein: CASSWDTTSNYGYTF
V gene: TRBV5-4
J gene: TRBJ1-2
D gene: NA
clone size: NA

CDR3 DNA: TGTGCCAGCAGCCTCGGGTACTCCTACAATGAGCAGTTCTTC
CDR3 protein: CASSLGYSYNEQFF
V gene: TRBV5-4
J gene: TRBJ2-1
D gene: NA
clone size: NA

CDR3 DNA: TGTGCCAGCAGTTACTCAGACAGGGTGGAAGAGACCCAGTACTTC
CDR3 protein: CASSYSDRVEETQYF
V gene: TRBV6-5
J gene: TRBJ2-5
D gene: TRBD1
clone size: NA

CDR3 DNA: TGTGCCAGCACCCCTCTTGGAGGACAGGGGGGCGACGAGCAGTACTTC
CDR3 protein: CASTPLGGQGGDEQYF
V gene: TRBV7-6
J gene: TRBJ2-7
D gene: TRBD1
clone size: NA

CDR3 DNA: TGTGCCAGTAGTCTACGAGGGACTAGCGGGGGGCGTTACTCCTACGAGCAGTACTTC
CDR3 protein: CASSLRGTSGGRYSYEQYF
V gene: TRBV19
J gene: TRBJ2-7
D gene: TRBD2
clone size: NA

CDR3 DNA: TGTGCCAGCAGCGTCCGACTAGCGGGGGAAGAGACCCAGTACTTC
CDR3 protein: CASSVRLAGEETQYF
V gene: TRBV9
J gene: TRBJ2-5
D gene: TRBD2
clone size: NA

CDR3 DNA: TGTGCCAGCAACGGCCGGGGTGATCAGCCCCAGCATTTT
CDR3 protein: CASNGRGDQPQHF
V gene: TRBV6-6
J gene: TRBJ1-5
D gene: NA
clone size: NA

CDR3 DNA: TGCGCCAGCAGCTCTTCCAGGGGCCGGGCCTATGGCTACACCTTC
CDR3 protein: CASSSSRGRAYGYTF
V gene: TRBV5-1
J gene: TRBJ1-2
D gene: NA
clone size: NA

CDR3 DNA: TGTGCCAGCAGTTACTCAAAAGGGGCTGGCACCGGGGAGCTGTTTTTT
CDR3 protein: CASSYSKGAGTGELFF
V gene: TRBV6-5
J gene: TRBJ2-2
D gene: NA
clone size: NA